This T cell receptor beta chain is from a study of control samples from healthy donors and cancer patients. In germline, CDR1 is MNHEY, CDR2 SVGEGT. The CDR3 consists of 19 residues. The V and J ends lost 6 bases and 3 bases, in that order; junction bases with no gene match: 14. Using immunoSEQ multiplex PCR, the repertoire was profiled, and TCRdb retains in-frame clones only, with some absent. In the table there are fewer than 200,000 clones, roughly 89% of which are singletons. The chain links TRBV6-2 or TRBV6-3 to TRBJ2-3; 14 nucleotides match TRBD2. Sequenced material: blood. This TCR was sampled from a woman between 50 and 59 years old in good health. DNA for the CDR3: TGTGCCAGCAGCCCAGGTTCGACTAGCGGGAGGGCCTTGACAGATACGCAGTATTTT. This translates into CASSPGSTSGRALTDTQYF.